The 8 T cell receptor beta chains presented below share a single source sample, sequenced in a study of beta chain features in type 1 diabetes. The whole isolated RNA underwent reverse transcription, so sequencing captured expressed TCRB transcripts. Sequencing used immunoSEQ multiplex PCR; TCRdb keeps in-frame clones, though not all of them. The table lists about 150,000 clones, roughly 48% of them singletons. The sequenced sample consisted of Tregs from blood. The receptors here all came from a man younger than 35 in good health.

This clone turned up a few times. The J gene is TRBJ2-5, the V gene TRBV7-9; TRBD1 agrees at 7 bases. The CDR3 runs to 14 residues. Unmatched junction bases numbered 5, after V lost 5 bases and J lost 2 bases. Germline V gene data show CDR1 as SEHNR and CDR2 as FQNEAQ (reference sequence). As DNA, the CDR3 is TGTGCCAGCAGCACCGGGACAGAACAAGAGACCCAGTACTTC. This gives the protein CASSTGTEQETQYF.

The rearrangement uses TRBV16 and TRBJ1-4; tentatively, D is TRBD1 (6 bases). The V end lost 2 bases, the J end lost 4 bases, and 11 bases lay between the germline ends. The V gene's germline CDR1 is KGHSY and CDR2 FQNENV. The CDR3 has 15 amino acids. The CDR3 is CASSQRTANNEKLFF. Written as DNA, the CDR3 is TGTGCCAGCAGCCAACGGACAGCTAATAATGAAAAACTGTTTTTT. Drawing the rest from reference TRBV16 and TRBJ1-4, the complete variable domain is GEEVAQTPKHLVRGEGQKAKLYCAPIKGHSYVFWYQQVLKNEFKFLISFQNENVFDETGMPKERFSAKCLPNSPCSLEIQATKLEDSAVYFCASSQRTANNEKLFFGSGTQLSVL.

The table lists this clone with a few counts. The rearrangement links TRBV10-3 to TRBJ2-1; 8 bases are a match to TRBD1. V lost 5 bases, J lost 6 bases, and 6 bases stayed unmatched. This CDR3 has 14 amino acids. Germline CDR1 ENHRY, CDR2 SYGVKD. As DNA, the CDR3 is TGTGCCATCAGTTCAAGGACAGGGTCCAATGAGCAGTTCTTC. Translated: CAISSRTGSNEQFF.

The V call is TRBV28, the J call TRBJ2-7; weak D call: TRBD2 (7 bases). CDR3 length equals 15 residues. Trimming pared 1 base from V and 3 bases from J, leaving 13 bases between. Germline V gives CDR1 MDHEN, CDR2 SYDVKM. The DNA of the CDR3 is TGTGCCAGCAGTTTATTCAGGGGACTAATCTACGAGCAGTACTTC. The encoded protein is CASSLFRGLIYEQYF.

This clone was observed a handful of times. For the CDR3, the DNA is TGTGCCAGCAGCTTGGACAGGGGATACACAGATACGCAGTATTTT. It codes for CASSLDRGYTDTQYF. V usage is TRBV5-8 and J usage is TRBJ2-3; 7 bases align to TRBD1. CDR1 is SGHTS, CDR2 YDEGEE, per germline. This CDR3 spans 15 amino acids. V shed 0 bases, J shed 2 bases, and the junction held 3 bases outside the gene matches. Looking up the rest from reference TRBV5-8 and TRBJ2-3 gives the full variable domain: EAGVTQSPTHLIKTRGQQATLRCSPISGHTSVYWYQQALGLGLQFLLWYDEGEERNRGNFPPRFSGRQFPNYSSELNVNALELEDSALYLCASSLDRGYTDTQYFGPGTRLTVL.

V gene TRBV15 combines with J gene TRBJ1-4; D unresolved. CDR3 length equals 15 residues. Germline CDR1 reads LNHNV; CDR2 reads YYDKDF (reference sequence). Trimming removed 1 base at V and 1 base at J, with 7 bases between. The DNA for the CDR3 is TGTGCCACCAGCAGAGGGGCAGTAACTAATGAAAAACTGTTTTTT. Amino acid sequence: CATSRGAVTNEKLFF.

This clone was picked up a small number of times. The chain is built from TRBV10-3 and TRBJ1-1; D gene unclear. The V gene's germline CDR1 is ENHRY and CDR2 SYGVKD. Trimming shortened V by 4 bases and J by 7 bases, and 10 bases separated the two germline ends. This CDR3 has 12 amino acids. The CDR3, as DNA: TGTGCCATCAGTGTTTCCGGGAGTGAAGCTTTCTTT. Its translation is CAISVSGSEAFF.

Only a few counts were recorded for this clone. J is TRBJ2-7 and V is TRBV7-2; 9 nucleotides agree with TRBD1. Looked up from germline, CDR1 is SGHTA and CDR2 is FQGNSA. CDR3 length equals 15 residues. The V segment lost 0 bases and the J segment 2 bases; nucleotides outside the gene matches: 2. The CDR3 DNA reads TGTGCCAGCAGCTTAGCACAGGGGGCACCCTACGAGCAGTACTTC. Protein product: CASSLAQGAPYEQYF. Combining the CDR3 with reference TRBV7-2 and TRBJ2-7 gives the whole variable domain GAGVSQSPSNKVTEKGKDVELRCDPISGHTALYWYRQSLGQGLEFLIYFQGNSAPDKSGLPSDRFSAERTGGSVSTLTIQRTQQEDSAVYLCASSLAQGAPYEQYFGPGTRLTVT.